This T cell receptor (beta chain) was profiled in a study of T cell repertoires in cytomegalovirus infection. For the study at large: Both recently identified HLA-C-restricted and well-studied HLA-B-restricted CMV epitopes were used in the study. It can be stated that public TCR beta signatures indicated CMV infection as well as a matching HLA type. Study-level points and caveats: Cumulative frequency (of public TCR beta family members) identified carriers of CMV plus the relevant HLA.

Each CDR3 protein is one row after TCRdb ran MiXCR on the reads. The sample yields some 900,000 distinct CDR3 sequences, roughly 33% seen once. Germline V gene data show CDR1 as MNHEY and CDR2 as SMNVEV (reference sequence). The CDR3 runs to 15 residues. Trimming pared 5 bases from V and 1 base from J, leaving 13 bases between. To note about this clonotype: The antigen is unknown.

J is TRBJ2-3 and V is TRBV27, with a possible D match to TRBD1 (6 bases). The sequence derives from a human donor in good health (CMV status not recorded). Some clones in this sample may be carry-over from other donors' samples. The source was cultured CD8+ T cells from PBMCs, collected from culture after CMV antigen stimulation. CDR3 sequence reads: CASSPWAGGTDTQYF. The CDR3 nucleotides read TGTGCCAGCAGTCCCTGGGCAGGGGGCACAGATACGCAGTATTTT.